The clone carrying this T cell receptor beta chain was counted only a few times. No antigen is known for it. This CDR3 has 16 amino acids. The trim removed 5 bases at V and 5 bases at J, leaving 10 bases unmatched. Germline V CDR1 and CDR2: SGHTA, FQGTGA. This sample was included in a study of CD8 T cell repertoires and HIV-1 epitope variants. About the study: Control wells had CMV/EBV/flu peptides, negative Ebola AY9, or no peptide. Tested: three Gag epitope families, Nef HW9 and YT9.

Broader study findings: Most of the nine antigen-specific clonotypes appeared cross-reactive to autologous or escape variants.

Sequencing of TCR beta CDR3 used immunoSEQ survey depth. Assay: immunoSEQ multiplex PCR; the TCRdb copy retains only in-frame clones and omits some. Of roughly 5,200 clones listed, roughly two thirds are singletons. The chain combines TRBV7-3 with TRBJ2-3, with 10 positions matching TRBD2. The receptor comes from a male donor with HIV. The sample was cultured CD8+ T cells derived from PBMCs. The CDR3 here is CASSPTLAGGGDTQYF. DNA of the CDR3: TGTGCCAGCAGCCCGACCTTAGCGGGGGGCGGAGATACGCAGTATTTT.